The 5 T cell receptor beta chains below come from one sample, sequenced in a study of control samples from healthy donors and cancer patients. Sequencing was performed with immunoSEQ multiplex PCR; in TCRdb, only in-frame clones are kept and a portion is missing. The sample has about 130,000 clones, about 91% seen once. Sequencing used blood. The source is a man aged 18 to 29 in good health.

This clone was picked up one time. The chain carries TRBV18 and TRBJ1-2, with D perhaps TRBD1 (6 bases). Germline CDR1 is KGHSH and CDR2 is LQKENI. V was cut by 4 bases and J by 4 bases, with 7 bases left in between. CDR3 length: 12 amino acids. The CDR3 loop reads CASSRDTYGYTF. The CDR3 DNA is TGTGCCAGCTCACGGGACACCTATGGCTACACCTTC. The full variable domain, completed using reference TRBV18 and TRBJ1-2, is NAGVMQNPRHLVRRRGQEARLRCSPMKGHSHVYWYRQLPEEGLKFMVYLQKENIIDESGMPKERFSAEFPKEGPSILRIQQVVRGDSAAYFCASSRDTYGYTFGSGTRLTVV.

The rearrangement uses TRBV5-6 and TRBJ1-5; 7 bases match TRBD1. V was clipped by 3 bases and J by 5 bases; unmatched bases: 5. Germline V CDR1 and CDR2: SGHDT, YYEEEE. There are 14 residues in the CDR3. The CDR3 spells CASSWGQWDQPQHF. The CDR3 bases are TGTGCCAGCAGCTGGGGACAGTGGGATCAGCCCCAGCATTTT.

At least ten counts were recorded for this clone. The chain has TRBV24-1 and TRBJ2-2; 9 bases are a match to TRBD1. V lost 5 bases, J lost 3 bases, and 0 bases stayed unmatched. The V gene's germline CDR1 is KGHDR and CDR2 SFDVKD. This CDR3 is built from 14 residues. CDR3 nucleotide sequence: TGTGCCACCAGTGGGGACAGGGACACCGGGGAGCTGTTTTTT. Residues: CATSGDRDTGELFF.

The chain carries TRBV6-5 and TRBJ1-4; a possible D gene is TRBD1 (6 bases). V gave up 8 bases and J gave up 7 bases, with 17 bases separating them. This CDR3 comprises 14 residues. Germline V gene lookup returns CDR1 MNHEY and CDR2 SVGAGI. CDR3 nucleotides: TGTGCCAGCGGACAGACTGGCCCCGCTGAAAAACTGTTTTTT. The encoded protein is CASGQTGPAEKLFF.

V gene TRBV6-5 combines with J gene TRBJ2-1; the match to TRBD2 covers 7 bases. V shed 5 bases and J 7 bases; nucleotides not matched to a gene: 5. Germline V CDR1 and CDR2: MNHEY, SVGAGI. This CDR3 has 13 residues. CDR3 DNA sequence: TGTGCCAGCAGTACGGGACTACTAAATGAGCAGTTCTTC. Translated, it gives CASSTGLLNEQFF.